These T cell receptor beta chains were read from a single sample in a study of blood T cell repertoires in COVID-19. The assay was immunoSEQ multiplex PCR, and TCRdb's table has in-frame clones only and misses some. The sample has around 160,000 clones; approximately 91% are singletons. Input material: peripheral blood. The receptor set was obtained from a man in his late teens or twenties with acute or convalescent COVID-19. CDR3s include the opening cysteine and the closing phenylalanine or tryptophan. The order of the fields is V gene, clone size, J gene, D gene, CDR3 DNA, CDR3 protein. D genes are given only for firm matches. Not all rows give a size; the values are once, few, many and, for expanded clones, a class.

TRBV7-8,-,TRBJ2-1,TRBD2,TGTGCCAGCAGCGGGGGACTAGCGGGACGGAGCTCCTACAATGAGCAGTTCTTC,CASSGGLAGRSSYNEQFF
TRBV3-1/TRBV3-2,-,TRBJ1-3,-,TGTGCCAGCAGCCAAGACTTCTCTGGAAACACCATATATTTT,CASSQDFSGNTIYF
TRBV2,-,TRBJ1-1,-,TGTGCTACAGCTCTTTCGAACACTGAAGCTTTCTTT,CATALSNTEAFF
TRBV3-1/TRBV3-2,-,TRBJ2-7,-,TGTGCCAGCAGCCTGACTAGAAGCCCCCACGAGCAGTACTTC,CASSLTRSPHEQYF
TRBV6-5,-,TRBJ1-5,-,TGTGCCAGCGGCGGGGGAAATCAGCCCCAGCATTTT,CASGGGNQPQHF
TRBV9,-,TRBJ2-1,-,TGTGCCAGCAGCGTAGATACGGGGTCCTACAATGAGCAGTTCTTC,CASSVDTGSYNEQFF
TRBV6-5,once,TRBJ1-1,-,TGTGCCAGCAGTTACAGGGGTAACACTGAAGCTTTCTTT,CASSYRGNTEAFF
TRBV25-1,-,TRBJ2-1,-,TGTGCCAGCAGACGGGCGGGACCTTCCTTCGATGAGCAGTTCTTC,CASRRAGPSFDEQFF
TRBV5-4,-,TRBJ2-1,TRBD2,TGTGCCAGCAGCCCCCGGGGGCTAGCGGGAGGTCAGGTCGGTGAGTTCTTC,CASSPRGLAGGQVGEFF
TRBV3-1/TRBV3-2,-,TRBJ2-3,TRBD2,TGTGCCAGCAGCCCCGGGGGGTGGGGCACAGATACGCAGTATTTT,CASSPGGWGTDTQYF
TRBV6-5,-,TRBJ1-3,-,TGTGCCAGCAGTTACAACAGTGCGATCTCTGGAAACACCATATATTTT,CASSYNSAISGNTIYF
TRBV5-1,-,TRBJ1-2,-,TGCGCCAGCAGCTTGGCCGGGGGAAGCGACTATGGCTACACCTTC,CASSLAGGSDYGYTF
TRBV18,-,TRBJ1-5,-,TGTGCCAGCTCACTACAGGGTGACGGCAATCAGCCCCAGCATTTT,CASSLQGDGNQPQHF
TRBV6-2/TRBV6-3,-,TRBJ1-3,-,TGTGCCAGCAGTCCCTCCTCTGGAAACACCATATATTTT,CASSPSSGNTIYF
TRBV5-1,-,TRBJ2-7,TRBD1,TGCGCCAGCAGCTTGACAGGGGGCGACGAGCAGTACTTC,CASSLTGGDEQYF
TRBV5-4,-,TRBJ1-1,-,TGTGCCAGCAGCTTTACAGCCTCGAACACTGAAGCTTTCTTT,CASSFTASNTEAFF
TRBV19,-,TRBJ1-1,-,TGTGCCAGTAGTATAGTGGCACGCACTGAAGCTTTCTTT,CASSIVARTEAFF